This T cell receptor (beta chain) was sequenced for a study of blood T cells in healthy people across ages. Study-wide results and caveats: Older age coincided with a roughly linear decline in TCR beta diversity per million T cells. Higher diversity and more naive CD4+ cells were features of long-lived donors, compared to aged donors.

This CDR3 is built from 13 residues. V was pared by 1 base and J by 4 bases, with 7 bases between. Germline CDR1 LGHDT, CDR2 YNNKEL (reference sequence). The use of a sample-barcoded 5' primer and a J-beta primer mix characterized a second PCR of roughly 6 to 11 cycles. The authors tagged each cDNA molecule using a template-switch adaptor with 12 random nucleotides. TCRdb reanalysed the 5' RACE reads using MiXCR and keeps one entry per CDR3 protein. The data contain some 1.5 million distinct CDR3 sequences, 28% of them singletons. Details on this clonotype: Its specificity is unknown.

In each sample, at least 7 million PBMCs were isolated. Sequences were obtained from blood. The TCR sequence derives from a woman younger than 45 in good health. The chain employs TRBV3-1 and TRBJ1-2; D remains ambiguous. In DNA, the CDR3 is TGTGCCAGCAGCCAAGCAGTCAGCTATGGCTACACCTTC. It yields the protein CASSQAVSYGYTF.